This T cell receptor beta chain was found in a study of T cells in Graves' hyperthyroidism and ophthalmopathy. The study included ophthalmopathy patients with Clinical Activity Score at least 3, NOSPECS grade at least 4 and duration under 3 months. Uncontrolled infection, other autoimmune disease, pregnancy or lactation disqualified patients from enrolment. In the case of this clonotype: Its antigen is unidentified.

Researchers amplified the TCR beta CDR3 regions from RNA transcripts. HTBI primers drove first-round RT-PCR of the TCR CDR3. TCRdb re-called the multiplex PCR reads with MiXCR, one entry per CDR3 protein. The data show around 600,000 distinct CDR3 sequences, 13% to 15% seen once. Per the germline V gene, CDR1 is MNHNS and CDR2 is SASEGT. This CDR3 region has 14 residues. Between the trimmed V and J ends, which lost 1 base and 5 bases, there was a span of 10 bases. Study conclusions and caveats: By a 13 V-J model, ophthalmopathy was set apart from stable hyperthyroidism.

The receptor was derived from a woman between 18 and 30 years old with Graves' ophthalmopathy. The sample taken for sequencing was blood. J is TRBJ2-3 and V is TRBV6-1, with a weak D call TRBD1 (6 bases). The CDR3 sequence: CASSEGTEGDTQYF. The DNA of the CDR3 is TGTGCCAGCAGTGAAGGGACAGAGGGAGATACGCAGTATTTT.